The 15 T cell receptor beta chains below come from one sample, sequenced in a study of early T cells in non-severe SARS-CoV-2 infection. TCRdb recomputed calls from the 5' RACE reads with MiXCR, one row per CDR3 protein. The data contain roughly 88,000 distinct CDR3 sequences, around 13% of them singletons. Sequencing was performed on whole blood. The receptors shown here come from an adult who was a healthcare worker with PCR-confirmed SARS-CoV-2 infection or an uninfected control (not recorded which).

This clonotype is medium-sized within its sample. The chain is built from TRBV15 and TRBJ2-3, with 7 bases aligning to TRBD1. The ends lost 1 base at V and 2 bases at J; junction bases unmatched: 3. Germline V gene sequence: CDR1 LNHNV, CDR2 YYDKDF (reference sequence). This CDR3 has 15 residues. The CDR3 sequence: CATSRGQGDTDTQYF. Written as DNA, the CDR3 is TGTGCCACCAGCAGAGGACAGGGAGACACAGATACGCAGTATTTT. The whole variable domain, filled in from reference TRBV15 and TRBJ2-3, reads DAMVIQNPRYQVTQFGKPVTLSCSQTLNHNVMYWYQQKSSQAPKLLFHYYDKDFNNEADTPDNFQSRRPNTSFCFLDIRSPGLGDTAMYLCATSRGQGDTDTQYFGPGTRLTVL.

The rearrangement uses TRBV7-9 and TRBJ1-1; D ambiguous. Germline-derived CDR1 and CDR2 are SEHNR and FQNEAQ (reference sequence). The CDR3 runs 14 residues. V lost 0 bases, J lost 4 bases, and 9 bases lay in between. The CDR3 reads CASSLAVGSTEAFF. The DNA of the CDR3 is TGTGCCAGCAGCTTAGCGGTGGGGAGCACTGAAGCTTTCTTT.

The chain is built from TRBV9 and TRBJ1-1; TRBD1 is a possible D gene (5 bases). Germline lookup yields CDR1 SGDLS and CDR2 YYNGEE. This CDR3 is 12 amino acids long. V was clipped by 0 bases and J by 6 bases, with 6 bases between them. For the CDR3, the DNA is TGTGCCAGCAGCGTAGGGGGGTCTGAAGCTTTCTTT. Its translation is CASSVGGSEAFF.

This clonotype came up a few times. The CDR3 loop reads CASSVVLQGELFF. The CDR3 DNA sequence: TGTGCCAGCAGCGTAGTTCTCCAGGGGGAGCTGTTTTTT. V and J are TRBV9 and TRBJ2-2; D not certain. V lost 0 bases and J lost 8, with 8 bases in between. Germline CDR1 and CDR2: SGDLS and YYNGEE. There are 13 residues in the CDR3. Looking up the rest from reference TRBV9 and TRBJ2-2 gives the full variable domain: DSGVTQTPKHLITATGQRVTLRCSPRSGDLSVYWYQQSLDQGLQFLIQYYNGEERAKGNILERFSAQQFPDLHSELNLSSLELGDSALYFCASSVVLQGELFFGEGSRLTVL.

This clonotype was detected a few times. The rearrangement links TRBV12-3 or TRBV12-4 to TRBJ1-2; a weak D match, TRBD1 (5 bases). This CDR3 has 14 amino acids. Trimming shortened V by 8 bases and J by 6 bases, and 19 bases separated the two germline ends. The CDR3 spells CASSPARGINGYTF. The CDR3 DNA is TGTGCCAGCTCACCCGCCCGGGGGATAAATGGCTACACCTTC.

This clonotype appeared many times. The chain joins TRBV11-2 to TRBJ1-5, with D uncertain. The CDR3 sequence is 14 residues long. Trimming shortened V by 2 bases and J by 4 bases, and 9 bases separated the two germline ends. Germline CDR1 SGHAT, CDR2 FQNNGV. The CDR3 sequence is CASSLSPGNQPQHF. The CDR3 bases are TGTGCCAGCAGCTTAAGTCCCGGTAATCAGCCCCAGCATTTT.

V and J are TRBV6-2 or TRBV6-3 and TRBJ2-7; TRBD2 matches 9 bases. Germline values: CDR1 MNHEY, CDR2 SVGEGT. This CDR3 region has 16 residues. The trim removed 5 bases at V and 3 bases at J, leaving 11 bases unmatched. This chain's CDR3 is CASSPPGYSGGYEQYF. Here the CDR3 DNA reads TGTGCCAGCAGTCCCCCCGGGTATAGCGGGGGCTACGAGCAGTACTTC.

This sequence joins TRBV30 and TRBJ2-7, with TRBD1 matching 8 bases. Germline-derived CDR1 and CDR2 are GTSNPN and SVGIG (reference sequence). The length of the CDR3 is 14 residues. The trim removed 0 bases at V and 3 bases at J, leaving 4 bases unmatched. CDR3 amino acids: CAWSVTRGLYEQYF. The CDR3 DNA reads TGTGCCTGGAGTGTAACCAGGGGGCTCTACGAGCAGTACTTC. Full variable domain (missing parts from reference TRBV30 and TRBJ2-7): SQTIHQWPATLVQPVGSPLSLECTVEGTSNPNLYWYRQAAGRGLQLLFYSVGIGQISSEVPQNLSASRPQDRQFILSSKKLLLSDSGFYLCAWSVTRGLYEQYFGPGTRLTVT.

This clonotype has just a few counts. This chain uses TRBV28 with TRBJ1-2; D is undetermined. Germline V CDR1 and CDR2: MDHEN, SYDVKM. There are 12 residues in the CDR3. V was cut by 2 bases and J by 4 bases, with 5 bases left in between. The CDR3 region is CASSLNGYGYTF. In DNA, the CDR3 is TGTGCCAGCAGTTTAAACGGCTATGGCTACACCTTC.

This clonotype showed up many times. J is TRBJ1-1 and V is TRBV30; D remains unclear. Deletions cut 2 bases from V and 1 base from J, with 8 bases between. Germline V gene sequence: CDR1 GTSNPN, CDR2 SVGIG (reference sequence). The CDR3 totals 13 residues. The CDR3 nucleotides read TGTGCCTGGAGTCCCCATCAGAACACTGAAGCTTTCTTT. Translation gives CAWSPHQNTEAFF. Complete variable domain (other parts from reference TRBV30 and TRBJ1-1): SQTIHQWPATLVQPVGSPLSLECTVEGTSNPNLYWYRQAAGRGLQLLFYSVGIGQISSEVPQNLSASRPQDRQFILSSKKLLLSDSGFYLCAWSPHQNTEAFFGQGTRLTVV.

The chain recombines TRBV29-1 with TRBJ2-1; weak D call: TRBD2 (6 bases). V was pared by 6 bases and J by 5 bases, with 17 bases between. The CDR3 spans 14 residues. The germline gives CDR1 SQVTM, CDR2 ANQGSEA. The CDR3 sequence: CSVGTPPRNNEQFF. The DNA for the CDR3 is TGCAGCGTGGGGACTCCCCCTCGGAACAATGAGCAGTTCTTC.

Ten or more counts support this clonotype. The V call is TRBV7-8, the J call TRBJ1-1; 9 bases are a match to TRBD1. CDR3 length: 14 residues. Germline loops: CDR1 SGHVS, CDR2 FQNEAQ. After removal of 5 bases from V and 3 bases from J, the junction contained 4 bases not matched to a gene. The CDR3 bases are TGTGCCAGCAGCAAACAGGGGGCGGACACTGAAGCTTTCTTT. Encoded protein: CASSKQGADTEAFF.

This clonotype was found a few times. V usage is TRBV15 and J usage is TRBJ2-1; no definite D call. Per the germline V gene, CDR1 is LNHNV and CDR2 is YYDKDF (reference sequence). This CDR3 has 14 amino acids. The V end lost 5 bases, the J end lost 2 bases, and 10 bases lay between the germline ends. The CDR3 here is CATSPQRAYNEQFF. CDR3 bases: TGTGCCACCAGCCCTCAGCGCGCCTACAATGAGCAGTTCTTC.

This clonotype has a single count. J is TRBJ2-7 and V is TRBV6-6; 7 bases align to TRBD1. This CDR3 is 15 amino acids long. Germline V lookup: CDR1 MNHNY, CDR2 SVGAGI (reference sequence). After removal of 3 bases from V and 4 bases from J, the junction contained 9 bases not matched to a gene. In nucleotides, the CDR3 is TGTGCCAGCAGTTATACAGGGGCCGGTAAATACGAGCAGTACTTC. Its protein is CASSYTGAGKYEQYF.

This clonotype has more than one count but fewer than ten. In DNA form, the CDR3 reads TGCAGCGTAAGGACTAGCTTGGCGACCCAGTACTTC. It translates to CSVRTSLATQYF. This rearrangement joins TRBV29-1 to TRBJ2-5; 8 nucleotides line up with TRBD2. The CDR3 is 12 residues long. CDR1 SQVTM and CDR2 ANQGSEA come from the germline V gene. V lost 6 bases, J lost 7 bases, and 7 bases stayed unmatched.